The 4 T cell receptor beta chains below all came from one sample that was sequenced in a study of T cells after yellow fever vaccination. Each CDR3 protein gets one entry after TCRdb re-called the 5' RACE reads with MiXCR. The sample holds hundreds of thousands of distinct CDR3 sequences, 13% seen once. The sequencing used PBMCs, collected on the day of the yellow fever booster vaccination. These receptor sequences come from a young man who received the YFV17D yellow fever vaccine.

The V gene is TRBV14, the J gene TRBJ2-3, with 10 nucleotides matching TRBD2. Germline trimming cut 0 bases from V and 0 bases from J; bases unmatched to any gene: 6. This CDR3 is 18 amino acids long. Per the germline V gene, CDR1 is SGHDN and CDR2 is FVKESK. CDR3: CASSQERSGRTSTDTQYF. The CDR3 DNA reads TGTGCCAGCAGCCAAGAGCGTAGCGGGAGGACGAGCACAGATACGCAGTATTTT.

This clonotype was seen a few times. The V call is TRBV30, the J call TRBJ2-1; TRBD2 aligns across 10 bases. The CDR3 covers 15 residues. Trimming cost V 5 bases and J 1 base; bases outside gene matches: 5. Per the germline V gene, CDR1 is GTSNPN and CDR2 is SVGIG (reference sequence). CDR3 in amino acids: CAWVVAGGSYNEQFF. CDR3 in DNA: TGTGCCTGGGTTGTAGCGGGAGGTTCCTACAATGAGCAGTTCTTC. Using reference TRBV30 and TRBJ2-1 for the parts outside the CDR3, the full variable domain is SQTIHQWPATLVQPVGSPLSLECTVEGTSNPNLYWYRQAAGRGLQLLFYSVGIGQISSEVPQNLSASRPQDRQFILSSKKLLLSDSGFYLCAWVVAGGSYNEQFFGPGTRLTVL.

DNA of the CDR3: TGCAGTGCGTGGGTGAGGACAGGGCTCGGCTACACCTTC. It translates to CSAWVRTGLGYTF. The rearrangement uses TRBV20-1 and TRBJ1-2; 8 bases align to TRBD1. The CDR3 is 13 amino acids. V shed 6 bases and J 8 bases; nucleotides not matched to a gene: 11. Germline-derived CDR1 and CDR2 are DFQATT and SNEGSKA (reference sequence).

This clonotype was picked up a small number of times. The chain is built from TRBV27 and TRBJ2-7; D remains ambiguous. The CDR3 length is 14 residues. The V end lost 6 bases, the J end lost 6 bases, and 18 bases lay between the germline ends. Germline V CDR1 and CDR2: MNHEY, SMNVEV (reference sequence). CDR3 sequence reads: CASSPGGVGFEQYF. CDR3 sequence (DNA): TGTGCCAGCAGCCCCGGTGGGGTTGGGTTCGAGCAGTACTTC.